This TCR beta chain was found in a study of a mutant IDH1 vaccine in newly diagnosed glioma. As for the study in general: Onset of vaccination occurred 4-6 weeks following radiotherapy alone, or with temozolomide cycles. Treated patients showed a male proportion of roughly 62%, a female proportion of about 40%, and a mean age of 40.4 years.

CDR1 MGHRA and CDR2 YSYEKL come from the germline V gene. This CDR3 has 18 residues. Trimming took off 2 bases at V and 2 bases at J, with 18 bases between the two ends. Time point defined: week 23, last vaccination. With topical imiquimod, each dose of the vaccine consisted of 300 ug of mutant IDH1 20-mer peptide. Each donor presented with a new WHO grade 3 or 4 astrocytoma that tested IDH1-mutant and showed ATRX loss. Points on this clone: The antigen is not known.

Data came from immunoSEQ multiplex PCR; TCRdb stores just in-frame clones and leaves some out. The sample yields about 20,000 clones, roughly four fifths seen once. The sample was PBMCs, taken from a glioma patient whose treatment included an IDH1 peptide vaccine. The receptor was isolated from a man aged 25 to 40 with glioma. The V gene is TRBV4-1, the J gene TRBJ2-2; D is possibly TRBD1 or TRBD2 (5 bases each). CDR3 bases: TGCGCCAGCAGCCAAAACGGCAGGGACGGGGTCAACACCGGGGAGCTGTTTTTT. It translates to CASSQNGRDGVNTGELFF.